Below, 15 T cell receptor beta chains from the same sample are listed, as sequenced in a study of response to subunit inactivated influenza vaccine. TCRdb re-derived calls from the RT-PCR reads in MiXCR, one entry per CDR3 protein. The repertoire includes around 520,000 distinct CDR3 sequences, roughly 25% of them detected once, and over 1.5% sits in the top ten. The source was CD4+ T cells sorted from PBMCs, collected more than 4 days after vaccination. These receptors all stem from a man aged 50-59 years who received an inactivated influenza vaccine.

This clonotype was recorded a few times. The V and J genes are TRBV5-1 and TRBJ2-5, with 11 nucleotides matching TRBD2. With V trimmed by 4 bases and J by 1 base, 6 bases remained unmatched. CDR1 is SGHRS and CDR2 is YFSETQ in the germline V gene. The CDR3 covers 16 residues. The CDR3 sequence: CASSRGGTSGQETQYF. CDR3 coding DNA: TGCGCCAGCAGCCGAGGAGGGACTAGCGGCCAAGAGACCCAGTACTTC.

The rearrangement links TRBV28 to TRBJ2-7; possibly TRBD2 for D (5 bases). This CDR3 has 15 residues. V lost 5 bases, J lost 3 bases, and 17 bases lay in between. Germline V gene data show CDR1 as MDHEN and CDR2 as SYDVKM. DNA of the CDR3: TGTGCCAGCAGTGAGCTCGCGGGCGACCTCTACGAGCAGTACTTC. Translated: CASSELAGDLYEQYF.

The rearrangement uses TRBV20-1 and TRBJ2-7; D may be TRBD1 or TRBD2 (7 bases each). This CDR3 region has 15 residues. Germline CDR1 and CDR2: DFQATT and SNEGSKA (reference sequence). Trimming left V 3 bases short and J 2 bases short, with 17 bases between. In DNA, the CDR3 is TGCAGTGCTAGTGGCGGGGGACAGACCACCTACGAGCAGTACTTC. This encodes CSASGGGQTTYEQYF.

The chain uses TRBV30 and TRBJ2-7; D call uncertain. V was clipped by 4 bases and J by 3 bases, with 10 bases between them. Germline V gene sequence: CDR1 GTSNPN, CDR2 SVGIG (reference sequence). This CDR3 has 12 residues. CDR3 sequence reads: CAWTVTGYEQYF. The CDR3 bases are TGTGCCTGGACTGTGACGGGCTACGAGCAGTACTTC.

The chain is built from TRBV12-3 or TRBV12-4 and TRBJ1-1, with D hard to call. The germline V and J ends were trimmed by 5 bases and 0 bases, with 7 bases remaining between them. The CDR3 has 13 residues. The CDR3 region is CASSVLMNTEAFF. CDR3 coding DNA: TGTGCCAGCAGTGTCTTAATGAACACTGAAGCTTTCTTT.

This clonotype was seen more than once but under ten times. The CDR3 sequence: CSARDPGTGGAYEQYF. As DNA, the CDR3 is TGCAGTGCTAGAGATCCCGGGACAGGGGGAGCCTACGAGCAGTACTTC. This sequence joins TRBV20-1 and TRBJ2-7; TRBD1 agrees at 11 bases. Germline-derived CDR1 and CDR2 are DFQATT and SNEGSKA (reference sequence). The CDR3 is 16 residues long. The junction had 6 bases not matched to a gene; V was cut back by 0 bases and J by 2 bases.

The chain joins TRBV20-1 to TRBJ2-7, with D perhaps TRBD2 (5 bases). Trimming cost V 2 bases and J 4 bases, with 12 bases left between them. The CDR3 loop spans 13 amino acids. Germline CDR1 and CDR2: DFQATT and SNEGSKA (reference sequence). CDR3 in amino acids: CSARSRLAYEQYF. In DNA, the CDR3 is TGCAGTGCTAGATCTAGGTTAGCGTACGAGCAGTACTTC.

The genes are TRBV10-2 and TRBJ1-3; D remains ambiguous. The CDR3 extends over 14 amino acids. Germline CDR1 is WSHSY and CDR2 is SAAADI. Trimming took off 5 bases at V and 2 bases at J, with 10 bases between the two ends. CDR3 in DNA: TGCGCCAGCAGTAATAGGGTACCTGGAAACACCATATATTTT. Translation gives CASSNRVPGNTIYF.

This clonotype was recorded a few times. This chain's CDR3 is CASSHRGAYEQYF. In DNA form, the CDR3 reads TGTGCCAGCAGTCACAGGGGGGCCTACGAGCAGTACTTC. The chain joins TRBV6-2 or TRBV6-3 to TRBJ2-7; TRBD1 matches 8 bases. CDR1 and CDR2 (germline): MNHEY, SVGEGT. With V trimmed by 5 bases and J by 2 bases, 2 bases remained unmatched. There are 13 residues in the CDR3.

This clonotype was seen a few times. The genes are TRBV3-1 and TRBJ2-5; no clear D. Germline values: CDR1 LGHDT, CDR2 YNNKEL (reference sequence). This CDR3 has 13 amino acids. Between the trimmed V and J ends, which lost 1 base and 1 base, there was a span of 4 bases. In nucleotides, the CDR3 is TGTGCCAGCAGCCAAGGACCCCAAGAGACCCAGTACTTC. It translates to CASSQGPQETQYF.

The V and J genes are TRBV29-1 and TRBJ2-7; maybe TRBD1 (5 bases). CDR1 is SQVTM and CDR2 is ANQGSEA in the germline V gene. With 6 bases removed from V and 2 bases from J, the gap between germline ends came to 11 bases. The CDR3 consists of 12 residues. CDR3 DNA: TGCAGCGTGGCCATCAGGGCCTACGAGCAGTACTTC. Translated, it gives CSVAIRAYEQYF.

This clonotype was observed a few times. The chain employs TRBV10-3 and TRBJ2-1; 10 bases match TRBD1. The V gene end was trimmed by 5 bases and the J gene end by 8 bases; junction bases not matched to a gene: 9. The germline V gene has CDR1 ENHRY and CDR2 SYGVKD. CDR3 size: 15 residues. The CDR3 sequence is CAISPPGQGTDEQFF. In DNA form, the CDR3 reads TGTGCCATCAGTCCTCCGGGACAGGGGACCGATGAGCAGTTCTTC.

Only a few counts were recorded for this clonotype. The chain is built from TRBV20-1 and TRBJ2-7; TRBD1 might be the D (8 bases). Germline loops: CDR1 DFQATT, CDR2 SNEGSKA (reference sequence). V lost 6 bases to trimming and J lost 5 bases, with 20 bases between them. The CDR3 covers 14 residues. This CDR3 reads CSALGQGGLHEQYF. The CDR3 bases are TGCAGTGCCCTTGGACAGGGAGGGCTCCACGAGCAGTACTTC.

This clonotype was counted only a few times. This chain links TRBV5-5 with TRBJ2-4, with D possibly matching TRBD1 (5 bases). The CDR3 extends over 17 amino acids. The germline gives CDR1 SGHKS, CDR2 YYEKEE (reference sequence). V gave up 1 base and J gave up 0 bases, with 14 bases separating them. CDR3 amino acids: CASSLNGAKLAKNIQYF. In nucleotides, the CDR3 is TGTGCCAGCAGCTTGAATGGGGCGAAACTAGCCAAAAACATTCAGTACTTC.

The chain recombines TRBV6-2 or TRBV6-3 with TRBJ2-7; TRBD2 agrees at 9 bases. The germline V gene has CDR1 MNHEY and CDR2 SVGEGT. CDR3 length: 17 amino acids. After removal of 6 bases from V and 4 bases from J, the junction contained 16 bases not matched to a gene. As DNA, the CDR3 is TGTGCCAGCAGAATACGATCCGGGACTAGCTGGGGTTACGAGCAGTACTTC. Translating gives CASRIRSGTSWGYEQYF.